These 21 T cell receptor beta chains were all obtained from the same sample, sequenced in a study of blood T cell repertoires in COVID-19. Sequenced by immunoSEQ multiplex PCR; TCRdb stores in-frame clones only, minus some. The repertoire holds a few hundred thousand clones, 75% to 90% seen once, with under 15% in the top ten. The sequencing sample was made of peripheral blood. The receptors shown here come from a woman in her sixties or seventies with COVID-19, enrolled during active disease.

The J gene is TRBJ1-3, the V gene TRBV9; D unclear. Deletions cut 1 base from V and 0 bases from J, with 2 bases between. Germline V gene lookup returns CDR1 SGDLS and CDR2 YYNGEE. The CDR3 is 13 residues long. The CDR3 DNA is TGTGCCAGCAGCGTATACTCTGGAAACACCATATATTTT. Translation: CASSVYSGNTIYF.

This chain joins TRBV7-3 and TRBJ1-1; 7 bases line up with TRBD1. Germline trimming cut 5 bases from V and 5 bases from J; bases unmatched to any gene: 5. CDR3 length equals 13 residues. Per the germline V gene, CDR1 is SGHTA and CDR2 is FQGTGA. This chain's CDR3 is CASSQGGRTEAFF. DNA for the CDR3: TGTGCCAGCAGCCAGGGGGGAAGAACTGAAGCTTTCTTT.

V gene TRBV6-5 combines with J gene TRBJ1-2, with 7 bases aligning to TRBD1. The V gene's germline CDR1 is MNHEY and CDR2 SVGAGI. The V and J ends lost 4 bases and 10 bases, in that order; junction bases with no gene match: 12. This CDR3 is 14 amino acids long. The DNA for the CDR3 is TGTGCCAGCAGTTCGGGGGACAGCTCAAGGGCCTACACCTTC. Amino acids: CASSSGDSSRAYTF.

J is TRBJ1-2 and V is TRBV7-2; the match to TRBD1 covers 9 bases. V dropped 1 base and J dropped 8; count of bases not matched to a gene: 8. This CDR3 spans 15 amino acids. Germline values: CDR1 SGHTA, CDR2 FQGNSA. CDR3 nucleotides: TGTGCCAGCAGCTTAGTAGGACAGGGGCAAGGAGGCTACACCTTC. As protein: CASSLVGQGQGGYTF.

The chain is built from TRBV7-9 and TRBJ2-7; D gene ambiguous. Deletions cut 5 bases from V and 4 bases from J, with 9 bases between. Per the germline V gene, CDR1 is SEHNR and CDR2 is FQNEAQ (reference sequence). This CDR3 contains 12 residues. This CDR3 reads CASSPSLYEQYF. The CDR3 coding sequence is TGTGCCAGCAGCCCCTCCCTTTACGAGCAGTACTTC.

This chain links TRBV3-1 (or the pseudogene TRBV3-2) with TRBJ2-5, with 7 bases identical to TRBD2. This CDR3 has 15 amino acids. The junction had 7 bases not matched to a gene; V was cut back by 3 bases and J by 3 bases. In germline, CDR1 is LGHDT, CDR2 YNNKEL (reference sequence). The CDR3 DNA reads TGTGCCAGCAGCCATCTACAGGCGGGGGAAGAGACCCAGTACTTC. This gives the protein CASSHLQAGEETQYF.

The CDR3 reads CASSEGSSNQPQHF. DNA for the CDR3: TGCGCCAGCAGTGAGGGCAGTAGCAATCAGCCCCAGCATTTT. The rearrangement joins TRBV10-2 to TRBJ1-5; D unresolved. Germline CDR1 reads WSHSY; CDR2 reads SAAADI. The CDR3 covers 14 residues. V dropped 2 bases and J dropped 0 bases, with 5 bases sitting between them.

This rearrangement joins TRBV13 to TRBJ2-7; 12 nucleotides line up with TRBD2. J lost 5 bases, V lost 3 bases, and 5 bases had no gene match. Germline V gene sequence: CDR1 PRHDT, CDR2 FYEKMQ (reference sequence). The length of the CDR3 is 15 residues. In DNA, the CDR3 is TGTGCCAGCAGCTTGCTAGCGGGGGGGCTGCACGAGCAGTACTTC. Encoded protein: CASSLLAGGLHEQYF.

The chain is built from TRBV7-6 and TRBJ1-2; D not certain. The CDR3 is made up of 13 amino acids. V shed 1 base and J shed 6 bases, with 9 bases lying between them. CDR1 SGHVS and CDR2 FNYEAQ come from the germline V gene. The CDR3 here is CASSLGTGDGYTF. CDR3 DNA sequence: TGTGCCAGCAGCTTAGGAACGGGTGATGGCTACACCTTC.

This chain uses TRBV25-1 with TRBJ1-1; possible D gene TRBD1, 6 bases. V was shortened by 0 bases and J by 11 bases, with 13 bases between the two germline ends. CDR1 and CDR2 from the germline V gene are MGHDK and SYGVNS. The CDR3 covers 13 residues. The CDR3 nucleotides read TGTGCCAGCAGTGAATACCTGGGGCAGGGGGCTTTCTTT. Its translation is CASSEYLGQGAFF.

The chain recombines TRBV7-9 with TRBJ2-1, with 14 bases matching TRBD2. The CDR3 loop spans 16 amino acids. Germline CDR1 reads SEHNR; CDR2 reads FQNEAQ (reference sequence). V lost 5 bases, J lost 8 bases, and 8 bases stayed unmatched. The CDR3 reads CASSDPGTSGGHEQFF. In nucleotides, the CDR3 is TGTGCCAGCAGCGACCCCGGGACTAGCGGGGGTCATGAGCAGTTCTTC.

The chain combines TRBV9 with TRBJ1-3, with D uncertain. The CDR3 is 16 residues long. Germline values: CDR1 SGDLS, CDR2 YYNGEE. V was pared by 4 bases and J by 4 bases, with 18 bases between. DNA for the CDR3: TGTGCCAGCAGCCCCCTCGAGGACTTATACGGAAACACCATATATTTT. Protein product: CASSPLEDLYGNTIYF.

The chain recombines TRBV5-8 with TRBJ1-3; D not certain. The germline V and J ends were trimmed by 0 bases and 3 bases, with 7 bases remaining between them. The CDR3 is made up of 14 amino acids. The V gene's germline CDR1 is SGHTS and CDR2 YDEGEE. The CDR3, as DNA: TGTGCCAGCAGCTTGGTATCCAGTGGAAACACCATATATTTT. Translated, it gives CASSLVSSGNTIYF.

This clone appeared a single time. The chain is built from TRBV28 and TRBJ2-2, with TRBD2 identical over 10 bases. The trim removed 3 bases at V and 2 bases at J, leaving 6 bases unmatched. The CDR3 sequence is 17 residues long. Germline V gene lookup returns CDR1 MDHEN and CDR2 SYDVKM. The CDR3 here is CASSFKAGGINTGELFF. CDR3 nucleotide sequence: TGTGCCAGCAGTTTTAAAGCGGGGGGGATTAACACCGGGGAGCTGTTTTTT. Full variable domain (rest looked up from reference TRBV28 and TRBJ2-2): DVKVTQSSRYLVKRTGEKVFLECVQDMDHENMFWYRQDPGLGLRLIYFSYDVKMKEKGDIPEGYSVSREKKERFSLILESASTNQTSMYLCASSFKAGGINTGELFFGEGSRLTVL.

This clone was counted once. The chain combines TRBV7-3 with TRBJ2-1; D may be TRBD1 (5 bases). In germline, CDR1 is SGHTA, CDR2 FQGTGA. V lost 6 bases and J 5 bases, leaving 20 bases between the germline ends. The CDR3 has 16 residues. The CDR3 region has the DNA TGTGCCAGCAGTTTCAATCCTGTAGTAGGGGACAATGAGCAGTTCTTC. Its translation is CASSFNPVVGDNEQFF.

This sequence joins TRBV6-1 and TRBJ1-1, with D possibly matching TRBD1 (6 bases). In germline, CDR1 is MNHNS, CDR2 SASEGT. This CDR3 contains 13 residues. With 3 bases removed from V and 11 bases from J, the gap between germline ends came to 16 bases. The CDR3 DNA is TGTGCCAGCAGTGACCTTCCAGGGGAGAGGGCTTTCTTT. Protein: CASSDLPGERAFF.

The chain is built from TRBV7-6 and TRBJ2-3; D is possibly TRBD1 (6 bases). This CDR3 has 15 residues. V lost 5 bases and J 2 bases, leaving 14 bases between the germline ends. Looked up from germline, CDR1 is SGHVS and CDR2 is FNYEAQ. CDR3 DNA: TGTGCCAGCAGCGCTTCGGGACAACCCACAGATACGCAGTATTTT. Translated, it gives CASSASGQPTDTQYF.

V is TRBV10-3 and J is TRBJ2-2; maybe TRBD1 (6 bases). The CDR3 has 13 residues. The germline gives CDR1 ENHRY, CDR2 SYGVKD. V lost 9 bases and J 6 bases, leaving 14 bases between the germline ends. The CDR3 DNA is TGTGCCATAGGGGGACCCCTCGCCGGGGAGCTGTTTTTT. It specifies CAIGGPLAGELFF.

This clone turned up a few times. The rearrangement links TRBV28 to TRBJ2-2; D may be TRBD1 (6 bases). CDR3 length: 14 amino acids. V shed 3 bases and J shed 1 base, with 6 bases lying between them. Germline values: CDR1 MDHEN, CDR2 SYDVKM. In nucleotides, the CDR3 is TGTGCCAGCAGTTTGGGACAGAACACCGGGGAGCTGTTTTTT. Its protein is CASSLGQNTGELFF.

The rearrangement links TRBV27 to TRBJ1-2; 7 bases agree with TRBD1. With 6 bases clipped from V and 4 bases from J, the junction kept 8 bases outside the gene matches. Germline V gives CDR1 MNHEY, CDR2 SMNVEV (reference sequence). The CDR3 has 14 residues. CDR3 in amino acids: CASRPTGAVYGYTF. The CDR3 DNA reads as TGTGCCAGCAGACCCACAGGGGCGGTCTATGGCTACACCTTC.

CDR3 in DNA: TGTGCCAGCAGTCGACCCGACAGGACCCGTACTGAAGCTTTCTTT. As protein: CASSRPDRTRTEAFF. The chain combines TRBV6-5 with TRBJ1-1; D possibly corresponds to TRBD1 (6 bases). Looked up from germline, CDR1 is MNHEY and CDR2 is SVGAGI. V was cut by 5 bases and J by 5 bases, with 18 bases left in between. The CDR3 extends over 15 amino acids.